The 15 T cell receptor beta chains reported below all come from one sample, sequenced in a study of T cells in localized non-small cell lung cancer. TCRdb keeps only in-frame clones here, not all; method: immunoSEQ multiplex PCR. The sample holds over 50,000 clones; approximately 83% are singletons and the top ten take 15% to 20%. The specimen was peripheral blood mononuclear cells, collected before any cancer treatment. The receptors were sampled from a man aged 40 to 69 with stage III lung adenocarcinoma.

This chain joins TRBV5-1 and TRBJ2-1, with D uncertain. Deletions cut 4 bases from V and 6 bases from J, with 14 bases between. The germline CDR1 and CDR2 sequences are SGHRS and YFSETQ. There are 14 residues in the CDR3. The CDR3 nucleotides are TGCGCCAGCAGCGTTGCCGTTTTGGGCAATGAGCAGTTCTTC. The encoded protein is CASSVAVLGNEQFF.

The CDR3 sequence is CASSYDKSYNEQFF. In DNA form, the CDR3 reads TGTGCCAGCAGTTACGACAAGTCCTACAATGAGCAGTTCTTC. The chain carries TRBV6-6 and TRBJ2-1; D is ambiguous. This CDR3 comprises 14 residues. Trimming took off 2 bases at V and 1 base at J, with 6 bases between the two ends. Germline values: CDR1 MNHNY, CDR2 SVGAGI (reference sequence).

V and J are TRBV4-2 and TRBJ1-5; D gene uncertain. Germline CDR1 LGHNA, CDR2 YNFKEQ. The CDR3 is made up of 14 amino acids. Trimming cost V 1 base and J 4 bases, with 8 bases left between them. In nucleotides, the CDR3 is TGTGCCAGCAGCCAAGTTAGAGGGAATCAGCCCCAGCATTTT. The encoded protein is CASSQVRGNQPQHF.

V gene TRBV5-8 combines with J gene TRBJ2-5; the D call may be TRBD1 or TRBD2 (5 bases each). The V and J ends lost 2 bases and 1 base respectively, with 12 bases between them. The length of the CDR3 is 15 residues. The germline gives CDR1 SGHTS, CDR2 YDEGEE. In DNA, the CDR3 is TGTGCCAGCAGCTTATGGAGTGGGACCCAAGAGACCCAGTACTTC. Residues: CASSLWSGTQETQYF.

In this sample, this clone turned up once. V gene TRBV10-3 combines with J gene TRBJ2-3, with TRBD2 identical over 11 bases. The junction had 13 bases not matched to a gene; V was cut back by 8 bases and J by 0 bases. This CDR3 has 18 residues. Germline assignment: CDR1 ENHRY and CDR2 SYGVKD. CDR3 in DNA: TGTGCCATCGGGGTCTTTTGGACTAGCGGGCTGAGCACAGATACGCAGTATTTT. Translating it yields CAIGVFWTSGLSTDTQYF.

The chain recombines TRBV5-1 with TRBJ2-2, with 9 bases aligning to TRBD1. Germline loops: CDR1 SGHRS, CDR2 YFSETQ. The CDR3 is made up of 14 amino acids. The V and J ends lost 4 bases and 7 bases, in that order; junction bases with no gene match: 5. This CDR3 is CASSPGQGYGELFF. DNA for the CDR3: TGCGCCAGCAGCCCCGGACAGGGGTACGGGGAGCTGTTTTTT.

This chain joins TRBV27 and TRBJ2-1, with 9 positions matching TRBD1. Trimming cost V 5 bases and J 6 bases; bases outside gene matches: 11. This CDR3 region has 16 residues. The V gene's germline CDR1 is MNHEY and CDR2 SMNVEV (reference sequence). This chain's CDR3 is CASSTTGQGKINEQFF. CDR3 DNA: TGTGCCAGCAGTACCACAGGACAGGGGAAGATCAATGAGCAGTTCTTC.

The genes are TRBV19 and TRBJ1-2; D may be TRBD1 (5 bases). The V end lost 3 bases, the J end lost 8 bases, and 10 bases lay between the germline ends. This CDR3 comprises 12 residues. CDR1 LNHDA and CDR2 SQIVND come from the germline V gene (reference sequence). The CDR3 sequence: CASSIQGVGYTF. CDR3 coding DNA: TGTGCCAGTAGTATCCAGGGTGTGGGCTACACCTTC.

The genes are TRBV29-1 and TRBJ2-1; D possibly corresponds to TRBD1 (5 bases). The CDR3 is 11 amino acids. Germline V lookup: CDR1 SQVTM, CDR2 ANQGSEA. The V end lost 8 bases, the J end lost 5 bases, and 10 bases lay between the germline ends. For the CDR3, the DNA is TGCAGCTTCACAGGTGACAATGAGCAGTTCTTC. Translation: CSFTGDNEQFF.

The rearrangement joins TRBV9 to TRBJ2-1; unclear D gene. The V gene lost 2 bases and the J gene lost 9 bases, with 6 bases spanning the gap. The CDR3 covers 11 residues. In germline, CDR1 is SGDLS, CDR2 YYNGEE. The CDR3 nucleotides are TGTGCCAGCAGCGTGGGTGTTGAGCAGTTCTTC. Its protein is CASSVGVEQFF.

The chain carries TRBV28 and TRBJ2-5; TRBD2 is a possible D gene (6 bases). The length of the CDR3 is 18 residues. Germline CDR1 MDHEN, CDR2 SYDVKM. V lost 1 base and J lost 5, with 23 bases in between. Here the CDR3 reads CASSLSLLPGRREETQYF. The CDR3 region has the DNA TGTGCCAGCAGTTTATCTTTACTACCGGGACGCCGGGAGGAGACCCAGTACTTC.

The V call is TRBV6-6, the J call TRBJ1-5; no firm D call. V was pared by 10 bases and J by 6 bases, with 7 bases between. The length of the CDR3 is 10 residues. From germline, CDR1 is MNHNY and CDR2 SVGAGI (reference sequence). The CDR3 is CATGGQPQHF. Written as DNA, the CDR3 is TGTGCCACCGGAGGTCAGCCCCAGCATTTT.

This clone was recorded once. This sequence joins TRBV19 and TRBJ2-3, with 10 bases matching TRBD2. In germline, CDR1 is LNHDA, CDR2 SQIVND (reference sequence). V lost 7 bases and J lost 5; bases outside the gene matches: 9. The CDR3 covers 15 residues. The CDR3 region has the DNA TGTGCCAGTACTAAAGCGGGAGGGCCGGGAGATACGCAGTATTTT. Protein sequence: CASTKAGGPGDTQYF.

The V gene is TRBV10-3, the J gene TRBJ1-5; unclear D gene. The CDR3 has 14 amino acids. The V end was cut by 8 bases, the J end by 0 bases, with 11 bases between. Germline-derived CDR1 and CDR2 are ENHRY and SYGVKD. This chain's CDR3 is CAIAPKGSNQPQHF. The CDR3 bases are TGTGCCATCGCCCCTAAGGGTAGCAATCAGCCCCAGCATTTT.

The rearrangement joins TRBV13 to TRBJ2-2; D is ambiguous. This CDR3 is built from 13 residues. V lost 1 base and J 7 bases, leaving 7 bases between the germline ends. Germline V CDR1 and CDR2: PRHDT, FYEKMQ (reference sequence). The CDR3 DNA reads TGTGCCAGCAGCTTAGTTGATGTCGGGGAGCTGTTTTTT. This gives the protein CASSLVDVGELFF.